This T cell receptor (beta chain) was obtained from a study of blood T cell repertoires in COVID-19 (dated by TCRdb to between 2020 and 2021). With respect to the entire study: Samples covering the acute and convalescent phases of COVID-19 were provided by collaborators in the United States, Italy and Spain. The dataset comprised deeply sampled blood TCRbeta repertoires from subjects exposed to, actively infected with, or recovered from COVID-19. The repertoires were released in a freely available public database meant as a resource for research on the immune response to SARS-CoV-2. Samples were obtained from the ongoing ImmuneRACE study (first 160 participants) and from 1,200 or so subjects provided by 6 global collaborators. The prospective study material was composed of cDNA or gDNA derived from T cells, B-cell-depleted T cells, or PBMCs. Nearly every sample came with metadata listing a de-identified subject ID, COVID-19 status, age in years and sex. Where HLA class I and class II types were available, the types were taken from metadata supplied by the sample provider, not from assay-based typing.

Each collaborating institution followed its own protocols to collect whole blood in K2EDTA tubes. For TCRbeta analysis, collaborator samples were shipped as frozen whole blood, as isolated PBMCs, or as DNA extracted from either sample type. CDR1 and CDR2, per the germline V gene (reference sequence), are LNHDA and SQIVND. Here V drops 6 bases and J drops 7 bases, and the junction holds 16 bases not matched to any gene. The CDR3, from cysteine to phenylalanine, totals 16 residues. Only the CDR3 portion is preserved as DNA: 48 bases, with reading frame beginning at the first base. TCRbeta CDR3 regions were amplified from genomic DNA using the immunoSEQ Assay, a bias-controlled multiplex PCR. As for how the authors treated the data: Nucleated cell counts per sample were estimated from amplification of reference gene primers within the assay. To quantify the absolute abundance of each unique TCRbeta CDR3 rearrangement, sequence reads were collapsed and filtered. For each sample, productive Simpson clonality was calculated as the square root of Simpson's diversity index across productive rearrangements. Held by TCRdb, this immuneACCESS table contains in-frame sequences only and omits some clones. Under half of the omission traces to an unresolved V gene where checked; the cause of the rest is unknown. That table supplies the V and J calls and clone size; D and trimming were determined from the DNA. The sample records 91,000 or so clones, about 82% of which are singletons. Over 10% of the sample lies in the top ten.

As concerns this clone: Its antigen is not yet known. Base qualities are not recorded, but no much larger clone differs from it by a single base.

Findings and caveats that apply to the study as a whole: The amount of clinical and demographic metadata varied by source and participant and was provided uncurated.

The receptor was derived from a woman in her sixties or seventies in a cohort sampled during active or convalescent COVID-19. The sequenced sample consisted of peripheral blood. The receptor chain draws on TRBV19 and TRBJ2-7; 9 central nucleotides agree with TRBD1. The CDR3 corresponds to CASSPIRGQGAREQYF. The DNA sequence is TGTGCCAGTAGCCCAATCAGGGGACAGGGAGCGCGAGAGCAGTACTTC.